A selection of T cell receptor beta chains follows, all from one sample in a study of blood T cell repertoires in COVID-19. The method was immunoSEQ multiplex PCR; TCRdb's version includes in-frame clones alone and lacks a portion of them. The table has 9,500 to 15,000 clones, about 88% seen once. Sequenced material: peripheral blood. These receptors were taken from a man aged 70-80 years with active COVID-19. The CDR3 runs from the conserved cysteine through the conserved F or W. The D gene is left open where the match is weak. The size of a clone is reported for some rows only, either as once, few or many, or as a class for expanded clones.

CDR3 DNA: TGTGCCAGCAGTTACTCGTCACAGCCCAATTCACCCCTCCACTTT
CDR3 protein: CASSYSSQPNSPLHF
clone size: .
J gene: TRBJ1-6
D gene: .
V gene: TRBV6-6

CDR3 DNA: TGTGCCAGCAGCTCCTCTAGCGGCACCTACGAGCAGTACTTC
CDR3 protein: CASSSSSGTYEQYF
clone size: .
J gene: TRBJ2-7
D gene: TRBD2
V gene: TRBV7-3

CDR3 DNA: TGCGCCAGCAGCTTGAAGGGGGTGGGAAACATTCAGTACTTC
CDR3 protein: CASSLKGVGNIQYF
clone size: .
J gene: TRBJ2-4
D gene: .
V gene: TRBV5-1

CDR3 DNA: TGCGCCAGCAGTCCCCGGCGGGACACTGAAGCTTTCTTT
CDR3 protein: CASSPRRDTEAFF
clone size: .
J gene: TRBJ1-1
D gene: .
V gene: TRBV4-3

CDR3 DNA: TGTGCCAGCAGCCCAGGGGCGCGGGACACCATATATTTT
CDR3 protein: CASSPGARDTIYF
clone size: medium-sized
J gene: TRBJ1-3
D gene: .
V gene: TRBV28

CDR3 DNA: TGCGCCAGCAGCCCGACCCGGACAGGGGTTTCCGGCGAGCAGTACTTC
CDR3 protein: CASSPTRTGVSGEQYF
clone size: .
J gene: TRBJ2-7
D gene: TRBD1
V gene: TRBV4-1

CDR3 DNA: TGCGCCAGCAGCAGAGGACAGGGGTATGGAGAGACCCAGTACTTC
CDR3 protein: CASSRGQGYGETQYF
clone size: .
J gene: TRBJ2-5
D gene: TRBD1
V gene: TRBV5-1

CDR3 DNA: TGTGCCAGCAGCTTGGGTGGGGCTAGCACAGATACGCAGTATTTT
CDR3 protein: CASSLGGASTDTQYF
clone size: .
J gene: TRBJ2-3
D gene: .
V gene: TRBV5-4

CDR3 DNA: TGTGCCAGCAGCTTGGCCGGGGGAGGTAACTATGGCTACACCTTC
CDR3 protein: CASSLAGGGNYGYTF
clone size: .
J gene: TRBJ1-2
D gene: .
V gene: TRBV5-5

CDR3 DNA: TGTGCCAGCAGCTCCGGCCGGACTAGCGGGGGATATACCGGGGAGCTGTTTTTT
CDR3 protein: CASSSGRTSGGYTGELFF
clone size: .
J gene: TRBJ2-2
D gene: TRBD2
V gene: TRBV7-8

CDR3 DNA: TGTGCCAGCAGTGAACGGGAATCCAACTATGGCTACACCTTC
CDR3 protein: CASSERESNYGYTF
clone size: .
J gene: TRBJ1-2
D gene: .
V gene: TRBV25-1

CDR3 DNA: TGTGCCAGCAGCTTAGGAAGGGACTCAAGAGATTCACCCCTCCACTTT
CDR3 protein: CASSLGRDSRDSPLHF
clone size: .
J gene: TRBJ1-6
D gene: .
V gene: TRBV7-8

CDR3 DNA: TGTGCCTGGAACCCCGGGACAGGCCCGGGGGAGCAGTTCTTC
CDR3 protein: CAWNPGTGPGEQFF
clone size: .
J gene: TRBJ2-1
D gene: TRBD1
V gene: TRBV30

CDR3 DNA: TGTGCCAGCAGCCCCGGAGGTTACGAGCAGTACTTC
CDR3 protein: CASSPGGYEQYF
clone size: .
J gene: TRBJ2-7
D gene: .
V gene: TRBV12-3/TRBV12-4

CDR3 DNA: TGCAGCGTTGACGTAGCGGGGGAAGAGACCCAGTACTTC
CDR3 protein: CSVDVAGEETQYF
clone size: .
J gene: TRBJ2-5
D gene: TRBD2
V gene: TRBV29-1

CDR3 DNA: TGCGCCAGCAGCCAAGGGCGGGGGGGCCCGCGTAGGTACAATGAGCAGTTCTTC
CDR3 protein: CASSQGRGGPRRYNEQFF
clone size: .
J gene: TRBJ2-1
D gene: TRBD2
V gene: TRBV4-1

CDR3 DNA: TGTGCCAGCAGCCCTCATAGCGACGGTTACGAGCAGTACTTC
CDR3 protein: CASSPHSDGYEQYF
clone size: few
J gene: TRBJ2-7
D gene: .
V gene: TRBV9

CDR3 DNA: TGTGCCAGCAGCCTCCTTGGGGGGGCGGCCTACAATGAGCAGTTCTTC
CDR3 protein: CASSLLGGAAYNEQFF
clone size: .
J gene: TRBJ2-1
D gene: .
V gene: TRBV3-1/TRBV3-2

CDR3 DNA: TGTGCCTGGGCCAGGGGGCCTGGCGAGCAGTACTTC
CDR3 protein: CAWARGPGEQYF
clone size: .
J gene: TRBJ2-7
D gene: TRBD1
V gene: TRBV30

CDR3 DNA: TGCGCCAGCAGCCTACAGGGGGGCGGGGAGCAGTACTTC
CDR3 protein: CASSLQGGGEQYF
clone size: .
J gene: TRBJ2-7
D gene: TRBD1
V gene: TRBV5-1

CDR3 DNA: TGTGCCGCAACGAGAGCGGGGGCCGGAGTCACACCCCTCCACTTT
CDR3 protein: CAATRAGAGVTPLHF
clone size: .
J gene: TRBJ1-6
D gene: .
V gene: TRBV5-4

CDR3 DNA: TGCGCCAGCAGCTTAGGGGACATCGAGCAGTACTTC
CDR3 protein: CASSLGDIEQYF
clone size: .
J gene: TRBJ2-7
D gene: .
V gene: TRBV5-1

CDR3 DNA: TGTGCCAGCAGTCCCGACAGTTACCCTAATTCACCCCTCCACTTT
CDR3 protein: CASSPDSYPNSPLHF
clone size: .
J gene: TRBJ1-6
D gene: .
V gene: TRBV7-9

CDR3 DNA: TGCAGTGCTAGTGGACAGGGGAAGAACACTGAAGCTTTCTTT
CDR3 protein: CSASGQGKNTEAFF
clone size: .
J gene: TRBJ1-1
D gene: TRBD1
V gene: TRBV20-1

CDR3 DNA: TGTGCCAGCAGCTGGGGGACAGGGTTCGAGACCCAGTACTTC
CDR3 protein: CASSWGTGFETQYF
clone size: .
J gene: TRBJ2-5
D gene: TRBD1
V gene: TRBV5-6

CDR3 DNA: TGTGCCAGCTCACCGGCGCAGGGGGAGTCACTTGACGAGCAGTACTTC
CDR3 protein: CASSPAQGESLDEQYF
clone size: .
J gene: TRBJ2-7
D gene: TRBD1
V gene: TRBV18

CDR3 DNA: TGTGCCAGCAGCTTAACTCTGGGGGGTTACAATGAGCAGTTCTTC
CDR3 protein: CASSLTLGGYNEQFF
clone size: .
J gene: TRBJ2-1
D gene: .
V gene: TRBV7-3

CDR3 DNA: TGCGCCAGCAGCCCTAACGACGGAGGCGGCGGGGAGCTGTTTTTT
CDR3 protein: CASSPNDGGGGELFF
clone size: .
J gene: TRBJ2-2
D gene: .
V gene: TRBV5-1

CDR3 DNA: TGTGCCAGCAGGATTCTAGCCGGGAGGGGTGGAAACATTCAGTACTTC
CDR3 protein: CASRILAGRGGNIQYF
clone size: .
J gene: TRBJ2-4
D gene: TRBD2
V gene: TRBV28

CDR3 DNA: TGTGCCAGCAAGCTACAGGGTCCTGGAAACACCATATATTTT
CDR3 protein: CASKLQGPGNTIYF
clone size: few
J gene: TRBJ1-3
D gene: .
V gene: TRBV2

CDR3 DNA: TGTGCCAGCAGCCAAGACGAAACAGGGGACCAAGAGACCCAGTACTTC
CDR3 protein: CASSQDETGDQETQYF
clone size: .
J gene: TRBJ2-5
D gene: TRBD1
V gene: TRBV3-1/TRBV3-2

CDR3 DNA: TGTGCCACCAGTGATTTGCCAGGGGACACCGGGGAGCTGTTTTTT
CDR3 protein: CATSDLPGDTGELFF
clone size: .
J gene: TRBJ2-2
D gene: .
V gene: TRBV24-1

CDR3 DNA: TGTGCCAGCAGTTCGACAGGTAGAGCGGTCTACACCTTC
CDR3 protein: CASSSTGRAVYTF
clone size: .
J gene: TRBJ1-2
D gene: .
V gene: TRBV27

CDR3 DNA: TGTGCCAGCAGCTTACTAGGGAGAGCTGCGTGGCAGTATTTT
CDR3 protein: CASSLLGRAAWQYF
clone size: .
J gene: TRBJ2-3
D gene: .
V gene: TRBV7-9

CDR3 DNA: TGTGCCAGCAGCTTGGGAGCGGGAGGGCGCGGGGATACGCAGTATTTT
CDR3 protein: CASSLGAGGRGDTQYF
clone size: .
J gene: TRBJ2-3
D gene: TRBD2
V gene: TRBV5-4

CDR3 DNA: TGTGCCAGCAGCGCTGCATCCACGAGCGGGGGGGCCTCAGATACGCAGTATTTT
CDR3 protein: CASSAASTSGGASDTQYF
clone size: few
J gene: TRBJ2-3
D gene: TRBD2
V gene: TRBV9

CDR3 DNA: TGTGCCAGCAGTGGGGGACTAGCGGGAGAAACCGGGGAGCTGTTTTTT
CDR3 protein: CASSGGLAGETGELFF
clone size: medium-sized
J gene: TRBJ2-2
D gene: TRBD2
V gene: TRBV6-1

CDR3 DNA: TGTGCCAGTAGGCACAGGAGCTCCTACAATGAGCAGTTCTTC
CDR3 protein: CASRHRSSYNEQFF
clone size: .
J gene: TRBJ2-1
D gene: .
V gene: TRBV19

CDR3 DNA: TGTGCCACCAGTGATCCAACTAGCGGGAGGGCCGACGAGCAGTACTTC
CDR3 protein: CATSDPTSGRADEQYF
clone size: .
J gene: TRBJ2-7
D gene: TRBD2
V gene: TRBV24-1

CDR3 DNA: TGTGCCTGGAGTTTAGGGGGCAATCAGCCCCAGCATTTT
CDR3 protein: CAWSLGGNQPQHF
clone size: .
J gene: TRBJ1-5
D gene: .
V gene: TRBV30

CDR3 DNA: TGTGCCAGCAGCTACACAGGGAGAGACGGCTACACCTTC
CDR3 protein: CASSYTGRDGYTF
clone size: .
J gene: TRBJ1-2
D gene: .
V gene: TRBV7-3

CDR3 DNA: TGCGCCAGCAGCCAAGAGGGGGGGATTCCCCCCACCGGGGAGCTGTTTTTT
CDR3 protein: CASSQEGGIPPTGELFF
clone size: .
J gene: TRBJ2-2
D gene: TRBD2
V gene: TRBV4-1

CDR3 DNA: TGTGCCAGCAGTAACTACAGGGATACGCAGTATTTT
CDR3 protein: CASSNYRDTQYF
clone size: .
J gene: TRBJ2-3
D gene: .
V gene: TRBV6-2/TRBV6-3

CDR3 DNA: TGTGCCACCAGCAGTCCCCGCTCCGGGACAGGGGATGGCTACACCTTC
CDR3 protein: CATSSPRSGTGDGYTF
clone size: .
J gene: TRBJ1-2
D gene: TRBD1
V gene: TRBV15

CDR3 DNA: TGCGCCAGCAGCGCAGGCGGCGGGGCCAGCTCCTACAATGAGCAGTTCTTC
CDR3 protein: CASSAGGGASSYNEQFF
clone size: .
J gene: TRBJ2-1
D gene: .
V gene: TRBV5-1

CDR3 DNA: TGTGCCAGCAGCTCCCGGGACAGGGGGCAAAGTTCACCCCTCCACTTT
CDR3 protein: CASSSRDRGQSSPLHF
clone size: .
J gene: TRBJ1-6
D gene: TRBD1
V gene: TRBV11-2

CDR3 DNA: TGTGCCTCTAGACCCGTCCGCACAGATACGCAGTATTTT
CDR3 protein: CASRPVRTDTQYF
clone size: .
J gene: TRBJ2-3
D gene: .
V gene: TRBV10-3

CDR3 DNA: TGTGCCAGAAGCGCTAGCCTCACAGAGCAGTTCTTC
CDR3 protein: CARSASLTEQFF
clone size: .
J gene: TRBJ2-1
D gene: .
V gene: TRBV7-5

CDR3 DNA: TGTGCCAGCAGCCTGTTGCGAGGGACATCGGAAAAACTGTTTTTT
CDR3 protein: CASSLLRGTSEKLFF
clone size: .
J gene: TRBJ1-4
D gene: .
V gene: TRBV11-1

CDR3 DNA: TGTGCCAGCAGCCCCAGGGGGCGCGGCACTGAAGCTTTCTTT
CDR3 protein: CASSPRGRGTEAFF
clone size: .
J gene: TRBJ1-1
D gene: TRBD1
V gene: TRBV11-2

CDR3 DNA: TGTGCCAGCAGTGCGGGGAGCTCCTACAATGAGCAGTTCTTC
CDR3 protein: CASSAGSSYNEQFF
clone size: .
J gene: TRBJ2-1
D gene: .
V gene: TRBV6-4

CDR3 DNA: TGTGCCAGCAGTCTTAGCGGGGGGCCCACAGATACGCAGTATTTT
CDR3 protein: CASSLSGGPTDTQYF
clone size: .
J gene: TRBJ2-3
D gene: TRBD2
V gene: TRBV9

CDR3 DNA: TGTGCCACCAGCCCCGAACCGGGGAGCTACGAGCAGTACTTC
CDR3 protein: CATSPEPGSYEQYF
clone size: few
J gene: TRBJ2-7
D gene: .
V gene: TRBV15